This TCR beta chain was retrieved from a study of T-cell reconstitution after alpha-beta-depleted transplantation in children. This clonotype was observed once. The TCRbeta library incorporated unique molecular identifiers. TCRdb recomputed calls from the PCR reads with MiXCR, one row per CDR3 protein. The table shows roughly 500,000 distinct CDR3 sequences, with about 16% occurring only once. The sample consisted of PBMCs from the stem cell graft donor, taken from the stem cell graft. This sequence originates from a human donor who donated a stem cell graft to a child with acute lymphoblastic leukemia.

The CDR3 DNA reads as TGCAGCGTGTTCTACAGGGAAGGCTACACCTTC. Its translation is CSVFYREGYTF. V gene TRBV29-1 combines with J gene TRBJ1-2; D may be TRBD1 (6 bases). This CDR3 spans 11 amino acids. Per the germline V gene, CDR1 is SQVTM and CDR2 is ANQGSEA. V was pared by 6 bases and J by 8 bases, with 13 bases between.